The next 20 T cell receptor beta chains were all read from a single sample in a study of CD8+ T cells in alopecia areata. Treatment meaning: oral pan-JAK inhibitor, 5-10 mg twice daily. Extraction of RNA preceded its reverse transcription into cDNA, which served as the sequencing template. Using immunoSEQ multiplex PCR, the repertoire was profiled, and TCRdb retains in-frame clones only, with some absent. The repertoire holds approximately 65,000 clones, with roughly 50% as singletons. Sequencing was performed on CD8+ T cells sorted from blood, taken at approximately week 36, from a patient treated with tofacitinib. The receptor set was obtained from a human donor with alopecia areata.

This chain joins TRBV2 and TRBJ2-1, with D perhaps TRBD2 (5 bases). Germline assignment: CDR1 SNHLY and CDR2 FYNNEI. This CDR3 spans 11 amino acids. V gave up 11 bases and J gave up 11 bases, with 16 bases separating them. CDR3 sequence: CAFGGLRQQFF. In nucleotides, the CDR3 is TGTGCCTTTGGAGGTTTAAGACAGCAGTTCTTC.

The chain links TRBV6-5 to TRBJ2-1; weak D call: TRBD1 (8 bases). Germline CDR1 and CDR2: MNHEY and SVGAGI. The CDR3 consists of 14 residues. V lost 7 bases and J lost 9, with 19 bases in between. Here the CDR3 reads CASNTGGAIGEQFF. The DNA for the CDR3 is TGTGCCAGCAATACAGGGGGGGCGATTGGTGAGCAGTTCTTC.

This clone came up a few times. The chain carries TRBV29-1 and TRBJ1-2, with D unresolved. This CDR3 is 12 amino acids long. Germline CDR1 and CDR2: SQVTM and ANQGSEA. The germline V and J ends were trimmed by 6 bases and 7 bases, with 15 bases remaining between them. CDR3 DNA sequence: TGCAGCGTCGCCGTAAGAGAAGGTGGCTACACCTTC. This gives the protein CSVAVREGGYTF.

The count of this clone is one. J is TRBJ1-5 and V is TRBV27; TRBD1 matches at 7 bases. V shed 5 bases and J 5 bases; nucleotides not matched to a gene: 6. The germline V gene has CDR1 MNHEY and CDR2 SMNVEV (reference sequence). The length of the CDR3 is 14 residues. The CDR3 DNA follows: TGTGCCAGCAGTCCTCGGGACAGATATCAGCCCCAGCATTTT. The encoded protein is CASSPRDRYQPQHF.

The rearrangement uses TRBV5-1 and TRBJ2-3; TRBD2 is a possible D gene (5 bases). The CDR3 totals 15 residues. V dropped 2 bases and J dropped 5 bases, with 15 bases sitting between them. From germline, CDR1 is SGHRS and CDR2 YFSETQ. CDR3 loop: CASSLRWERRDTQYF. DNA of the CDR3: TGCGCCAGCAGCTTAAGGTGGGAGCGGAGAGATACGCAGTATTTT.

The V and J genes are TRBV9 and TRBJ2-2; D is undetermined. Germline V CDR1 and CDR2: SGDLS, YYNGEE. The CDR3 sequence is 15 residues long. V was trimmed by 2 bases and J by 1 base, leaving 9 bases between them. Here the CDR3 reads CASSVETVNTGELFF. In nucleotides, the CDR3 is TGTGCCAGCAGCGTGGAGACGGTGAACACCGGGGAGCTGTTTTTT.

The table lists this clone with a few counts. The CDR3 nucleotides are TGCAGCGTTGAAGATCCGGGGACAGGGTACTACGAGCAGTACTTC. Protein product: CSVEDPGTGYYEQYF. This sequence joins TRBV29-1 and TRBJ2-7; TRBD1 matches at 9 bases. The CDR3 has 15 residues. V lost 0 bases and J lost 3; bases outside the gene matches: 6. Per the germline V gene, CDR1 is SQVTM and CDR2 is ANQGSEA.

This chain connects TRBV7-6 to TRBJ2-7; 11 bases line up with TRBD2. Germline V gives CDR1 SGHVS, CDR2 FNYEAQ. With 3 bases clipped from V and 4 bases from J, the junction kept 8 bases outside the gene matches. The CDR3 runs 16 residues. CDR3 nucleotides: TGTGCCAGCAGCTTGGGCACTAGCGGGAGAGTTTACGAGCAGTACTTC. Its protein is CASSLGTSGRVYEQYF.

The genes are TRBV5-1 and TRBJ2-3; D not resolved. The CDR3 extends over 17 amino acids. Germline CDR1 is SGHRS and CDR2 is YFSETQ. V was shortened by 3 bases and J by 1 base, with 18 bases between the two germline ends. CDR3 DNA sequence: TGCGCCAGCAGCTCGGTTTTCGGCAGAACCGGCACAGATACGCAGTATTTT. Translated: CASSSVFGRTGTDTQYF.

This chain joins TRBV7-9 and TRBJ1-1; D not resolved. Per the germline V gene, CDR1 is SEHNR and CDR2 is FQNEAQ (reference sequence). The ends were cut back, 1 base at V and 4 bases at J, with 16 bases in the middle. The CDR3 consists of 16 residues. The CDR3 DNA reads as TGTGCCAGCAGCTTAGTAGGGTATGGGTTAGGCACTGAAGCTTTCTTT. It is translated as CASSLVGYGLGTEAFF.

The DNA for the CDR3 is TGTGCCAGCAGCCACGGGCCGGGAGATACGCAGTATTTT. Amino acids: CASSHGPGDTQYF. The J gene is TRBJ2-3, the V gene TRBV6-5; no firm D call. The V gene's germline CDR1 is MNHEY and CDR2 SVGAGI. V lost 6 bases to trimming and J lost 5 bases, with 12 bases between them. The CDR3 has 13 amino acids.

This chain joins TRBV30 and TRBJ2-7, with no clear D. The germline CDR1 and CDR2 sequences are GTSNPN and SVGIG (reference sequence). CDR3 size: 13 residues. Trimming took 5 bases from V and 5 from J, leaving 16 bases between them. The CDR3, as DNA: TGTGCCTGGTCCTCGGGTGCACTCGACGAGCAGTACTTC. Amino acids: CAWSSGALDEQYF.

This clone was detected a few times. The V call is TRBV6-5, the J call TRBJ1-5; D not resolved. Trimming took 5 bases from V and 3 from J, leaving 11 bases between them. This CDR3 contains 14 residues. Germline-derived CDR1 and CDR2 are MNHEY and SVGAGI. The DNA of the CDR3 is TGTGCCAGCAGTGTAGGGATACTCAATCAGCCCCAGCATTTT. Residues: CASSVGILNQPQHF.

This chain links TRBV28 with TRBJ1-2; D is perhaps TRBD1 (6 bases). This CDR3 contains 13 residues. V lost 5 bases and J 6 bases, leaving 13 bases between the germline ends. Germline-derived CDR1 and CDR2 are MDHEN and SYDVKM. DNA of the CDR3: TGTGCCAGCAGTCCCGGGGGACACAATGGCTACACCTTC. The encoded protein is CASSPGGHNGYTF.

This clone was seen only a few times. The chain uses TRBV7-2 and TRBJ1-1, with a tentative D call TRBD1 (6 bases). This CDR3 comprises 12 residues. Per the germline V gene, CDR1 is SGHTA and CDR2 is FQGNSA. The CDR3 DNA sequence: TGTGCGAGCCGAGGGGGGTATACTGAAGCTTTCTTT. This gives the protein CASRGGYTEAFF.

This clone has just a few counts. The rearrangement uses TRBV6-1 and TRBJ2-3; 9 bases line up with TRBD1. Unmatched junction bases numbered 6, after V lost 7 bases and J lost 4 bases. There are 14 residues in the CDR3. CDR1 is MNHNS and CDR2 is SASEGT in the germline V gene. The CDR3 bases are TGTGCCAGCACTCCGACAGGGGGTGCAGATACGCAGTATTTT. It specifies CASTPTGGADTQYF.

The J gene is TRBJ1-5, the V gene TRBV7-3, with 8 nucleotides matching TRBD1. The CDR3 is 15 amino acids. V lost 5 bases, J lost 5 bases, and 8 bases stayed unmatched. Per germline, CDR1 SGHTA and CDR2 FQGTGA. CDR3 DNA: TGTGCCAGCAGCACGGACAGGGAGGAGGATCAGCCCCAGCATTTT. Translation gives CASSTDREEDQPQHF.

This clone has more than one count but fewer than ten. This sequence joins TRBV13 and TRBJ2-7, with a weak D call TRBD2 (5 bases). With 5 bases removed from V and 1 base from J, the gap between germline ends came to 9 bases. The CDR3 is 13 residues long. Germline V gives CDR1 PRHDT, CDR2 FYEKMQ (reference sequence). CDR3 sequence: CASSPTGSYEQYF. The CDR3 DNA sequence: TGTGCCAGCAGCCCTACGGGATCCTACGAGCAGTACTTC.

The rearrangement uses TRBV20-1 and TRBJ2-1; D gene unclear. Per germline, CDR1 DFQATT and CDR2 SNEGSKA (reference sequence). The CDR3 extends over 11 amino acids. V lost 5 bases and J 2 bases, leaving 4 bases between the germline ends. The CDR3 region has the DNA TGCAGTGCTGTTGCCTACAATGAGCAGTTCTTC. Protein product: CSAVAYNEQFF.

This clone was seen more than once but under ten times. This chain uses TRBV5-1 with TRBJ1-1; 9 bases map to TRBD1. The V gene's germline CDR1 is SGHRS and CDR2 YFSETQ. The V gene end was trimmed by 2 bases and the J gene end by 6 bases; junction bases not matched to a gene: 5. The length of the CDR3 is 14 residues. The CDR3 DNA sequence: TGCGCCAGCAGCTTCGGGACAGGGTCGCCTGAAGCTTTCTTT. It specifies CASSFGTGSPEAFF.